This record looks at one TCR beta chain sequence and its context. Data came from immunoSEQ multiplex PCR; TCRdb stores just in-frame clones and leaves some out. Here the sample spans 75,000 to 100,000 clones, just over 90% being singletons. V was clipped by 8 bases and J by 5 bases, with 13 bases between them. This CDR3 has 12 residues. Per the germline V gene, CDR1 is SNHLY and CDR2 is FYNNEI. The entry originates in a study of technical replicates of blood from a handful of donors. The sequence derives from a human donor in good health. Input material: T cells isolated from PBMCs. The chain recombines TRBV2 with TRBJ2-7; weak D call: TRBD1 (7 bases). CDR3 region: CASGGGGNEQYF. The CDR3 DNA sequence: TGTGCCAGCGGAGGGGGCGGGAACGAGCAGTACTTC.